This is a list of T cell receptor beta chains from one sample in a study of Tregs in tolerant kidney transplant recipients. Clones were read by immunoSEQ multiplex PCR, and TCRdb kept only the in-frame ones, dropping some. The sample lists 35,000 to 50,000 clones; nearly 97% were seen once. These receptors' targets are unknown. Input material: Tregs from blood cultured with allogeneic cells. The receptors were sampled from a human donor in good health. Each CDR3 is given with its conserved first and last residue. The order of the fields is clone size, D gene, J gene, V gene, CDR3 length, CDR3 DNA, CDR3 protein. D genes are given only for firm matches. Not every row has a clone size; where given, it reads once, few, many or a size class.

>NA|TRBD1|TRBJ1-2|TRBV30|13
TGTGCCTGGGAACCGGACAGGGCCTATGGCTACACCTTC
CAWEPDRAYGYTF
>NA|TRBD1|TRBJ1-1|TRBV18|16
TGTGCCAGCTCACCCCTCGGGACAGCCCTGAACACTGAAGCTTTCTTT
CASSPLGTALNTEAFF
>NA|NA|TRBJ1-5|TRBV15|12
TGTGCCACCAGCAGAGATACGGGGTCCCAGCATTTT
CATSRDTGSQHF
>NA|NA|TRBJ2-1|TRBV7-2|16
TGTGCCAGCAGCTTAGTGGGTACGAGCTCCTACAATGAGCAGTTCTTC
CASSLVGTSSYNEQFF
>once|NA|TRBJ1-1|TRBV7-9|14
TGTGCCAGCAGTCCTCAGGGGCCCGGCACTGAAGCTTTCTTT
CASSPQGPGTEAFF
>NA|NA|TRBJ2-1|TRBV4-2|16
TGTGCCAGCAGCCCCGGCCCCCGGGGGTACTTGAATGAGCAGTTCTTC
CASSPGPRGYLNEQFF
>NA|NA|TRBJ2-1|TRBV5-1|12
TGCGCCAGCAGATTAGGAGGCAATGAGCAGTTCTTC
CASRLGGNEQFF
>NA|NA|TRBJ1-2|TRBV11-2|14
TGTGCCAGCAGCTTAGGGGACGCCGGGAGTGGCTACACCTTC
CASSLGDAGSGYTF
>NA|NA|TRBJ2-3|TRBV7-9|12
TGTGCCAGCAGCACGAGCACAGATACGCAGTATTTT
CASSTSTDTQYF
>few|NA|TRBJ2-1|TRBV15|15
TGTGCCACCCGGGGCACGGTCAACTCCTACAATGAGCAGTTCTTC
CATRGTVNSYNEQFF
>NA|NA|TRBJ2-2|TRBV18|15
TGTGCCAGCTCACCAATGGGGACGATCACCGGGGAGCTGTTTTTT
CASSPMGTITGELFF
>NA|NA|TRBJ1-1|TRBV6-5|14
TGTGCCAGCAGCTGGCACTCAGGGAGGACTGAAGCTTTCTTT
CASSWHSGRTEAFF
>NA|TRBD1|TRBJ1-1|TRBV5-1|17
TGCGCCAGCAGCTTGGCTTACAGGGGGCCCATGAACACTGAAGCTTTCTTT
CASSLAYRGPMNTEAFF
>NA|TRBD2|TRBJ2-5|TRBV10-3|16
TGTGCCATCAGTGAGTCGACTAGCGGGATAGAAGAGACCCAGTACTTC
CAISESTSGIEETQYF
>NA|TRBD1|TRBJ2-1|TRBV13|14
TGTGCCAGCAGCGCCCGGGACAGGGTCTTTGAGCAGTTCTTC
CASSARDRVFEQFF
>once|NA|TRBJ2-7|TRBV5-1|14
TGCGCCAGCAGCTTGTGGGCAGGGTACTTCGAGCAGTACTTC
CASSLWAGYFEQYF
>NA|NA|TRBJ1-1|TRBV10-3|15
TGTGCCAGTCGGGTGGCGGCACTCGTGGACACTGAAGCTTTCTTT
CASRVAALVDTEAFF
>NA|NA|TRBJ1-5|TRBV15|16
TGTGCCACCAGCAGAGTTGGGGGATCGGGCAATCAGCCCCAGCATTTT
CATSRVGGSGNQPQHF
>NA|NA|TRBJ1-2|TRBV11-2|17
TGTGCCAGCAGCTTAGTGGGGGGGCAGGGAGGAAACTATGGCTACACCTTC
CASSLVGGQGGNYGYTF
>NA|TRBD1|TRBJ1-1|TRBV2|14
TGTGCCAGCAGTTTAACAGGGGCGAACACTGAAGCTTTCTTT
CASSLTGANTEAFF
>NA|NA|TRBJ2-5|TRBV5-1|10
TGCGCCAGCAGCCAAGAGACCCAGTACTTC
CASSQETQYF
>NA|TRBD1|TRBJ1-1|TRBV5-4|14
TGTGCCAGCAGCCCGGACAGGTCCTTCACTGAAGCTTTCTTT
CASSPDRSFTEAFF
>NA|NA|TRBJ1-2|TRBV23-1|20
TGCGCCAGCAGTCAATCCGGGGTGGCCAGGTCCAGGATCACTTTCGGGGGCTACACCTTC
CASSQSGVARSRITFGGYTF
>NA|NA|TRBJ2-1|TRBV27|14
TGTGCCAGCAGTTCCCTAGTGCCTTACAATGAGCAGTTCTTC
CASSSLVPYNEQFF
>NA|TRBD1|TRBJ2-2|TRBV11-3|16
TGTGCCAGCAGCTTAGACGTCAGACAGGGGGTGAGGGAGCTGTTTTTT
CASSLDVRQGVRELFF
>NA|NA|TRBJ2-7|TRBV15|14
TGTGCCACCAGCAGAGTGGGGACTCACTACGAGCAGTACTTC
CATSRVGTHYEQYF
>NA|NA|TRBJ1-2|TRBV7-8|12
TGTGCCAGCAGCCTGGGCCCCTATGGCTACACCTTC
CASSLGPYGYTF
>NA|NA|TRBJ2-1|TRBV7-3|14
TGTGCCGGGACCAGCGGCCCCTATCGGGATGAGCAGTTCTTC
CAGTSGPYRDEQFF
>NA|NA|TRBJ2-7|TRBV5-4|14
TGTGCCAGCAGCGGTGGGGGGGCTGGTAACGAGCAGTACTTC
CASSGGGAGNEQYF
>NA|NA|TRBJ2-1|TRBV5-4|14
TGTGCCAGCAGCGGGAGGAGCACCTACAATGAGCAGTTCTTC
CASSGRSTYNEQFF
>NA|TRBD2|TRBJ2-7|TRBV11-2|15
TGTGCCAGCAGCTTGACTAGCGGGAGCGGTTTCGAGCAGTACTTC
CASSLTSGSGFEQYF
>NA|TRBD1|TRBJ1-2|TRBV6-1|15
TGTGCCAGCAGTGCCGACAGGGGGCCCTTCTATCGCTACACCTTC
CASSADRGPFYRYTF
>NA|NA|TRBJ2-2|TRBV11-2|17
TGTGCCAGCACCCCCCGGGCGGTTTTGCCTTCGGTCTCGGAGCTGTTTTTT
CASTPRAVLPSVSELFF
>NA|TRBD2|TRBJ2-1|TRBV9|17
TGTGCCAGCAGCCCACCCCCGGGGCAGCGGGGTTACAATGAGCAGTTCTTC
CASSPPPGQRGYNEQFF
>NA|NA|TRBJ2-3|TRBV7-6|14
TGTGCCAGCAGCTTGGGGCAGAGAACAGATACGCAGTATTTT
CASSLGQRTDTQYF
>NA|TRBD1|TRBJ2-7|TRBV27|15
TGTGCCAGCAGTTTGCAGTACAGGGGCCCCTACGAGCAGTACTTC
CASSLQYRGPYEQYF
>NA|TRBD1|TRBJ2-7|TRBV5-1|13
TGCGCCAGCAGCTCAATGACAGGGGGCGAGCAGTACTTC
CASSSMTGGEQYF
>NA|NA|TRBJ1-2|TRBV19|14
TGTGCCAGTAAGGACGGGGTGAGGAACTATGGCTACACCTTC
CASKDGVRNYGYTF
>NA|NA|TRBJ1-1|TRBV7-9|16
TGTGCCAGCAGCCCCCTAGGCGGTCAAATGAACACTGAAGCTTTCTTT
CASSPLGGQMNTEAFF
>NA|TRBD1|TRBJ2-1|TRBV6-5|14
TGTGCCAGCACCAAGGACAGGGCCTACAATGAGCAGTTCTTC
CASTKDRAYNEQFF